The 13 T cell receptor beta chains in this list originate from one sample, sequenced in a study of CD8 T cells in ankylosing spondylitis. TCRdb processed the 5' RACE reads anew with MiXCR; each CDR3 protein has one entry. The table has 120,000 or so distinct CDR3 sequences, roughly 15% seen once. The source material was blood, either unsorted or a sorted T cell fraction (not recorded which). The receptors shown here come from a female donor with ankylosing spondylitis or in good health (not recorded which).

This clonotype was counted between two and nine times. The chain carries TRBV12-3 or TRBV12-4 and TRBJ1-5; D not resolved. This CDR3 region has 12 residues. V lost 7 bases to trimming and J lost 7 bases, with 11 bases between them. The CDR3: CASTHGPQPQHF. CDR3 bases: TGTGCCAGCACCCACGGTCCCCAGCCCCAGCATTTT.

This clonotype was found many times. The CDR3 DNA follows: TGTGCCAGCACCACGGGGACTAGCAATACCGGGGAGCTGTTTTTT. This sequence encodes CASTTGTSNTGELFF. The chain couples TRBV5-5 to TRBJ2-2, with 9 bases aligning to TRBD2. V was clipped by 6 bases and J by 5 bases; unmatched bases: 8. The CDR3 has 15 residues. The germline CDR1 and CDR2 sequences are SGHKS and YYEKEE (reference sequence).

The sample holds a few counts of this clonotype. The genes are TRBV5-1 and TRBJ2-2; D gene unclear. From germline, CDR1 is SGHRS and CDR2 YFSETQ. The CDR3 spans 15 residues. With 3 bases removed from V and 0 bases from J, the gap between germline ends came to 9 bases. The CDR3 region has the DNA TGCGCCAGCAGCTATTGGAGCTCGAACACCGGGGAGCTGTTTTTT. It codes for CASSYWSSNTGELFF. Full variable domain (outside the CDR3, taken from reference TRBV5-1 and TRBJ2-2): KAGVTQTPRYLIKTRGQQVTLSCSPISGHRSVSWYQQTPGQGLQFLFEYFSETQRNKGNFPGRFSGRQFSNSRSEMNVSTLELGDSALYLCASSYWSSNTGELFFGEGSRLTVL.

Notes on this clonotype: Just one base apart from a much larger clone, this may be a read error. The V call is TRBV4-1, the J call TRBJ2-3, with TRBD1 identical over 9 bases. The length of the CDR3 is 15 residues. Germline V CDR1 and CDR2: MGHRA, YSYEKL. The DNA of the CDR3 is TGCGCCGGCAGGGGCACAGGGGGCGGAATGGATACGCAGTATTTT. Translated: CAGRGTGGGMDTQYF.

This clonotype was counted at least ten times. The chain couples TRBV11-2 to TRBJ2-4; D call uncertain. The CDR3 contains 14 residues. Trimming left V 5 bases short and J 3 bases short, with 11 bases between. The germline CDR1 and CDR2 sequences are SGHAT and FQNNGV. CDR3 region: CASSTSGDKNIQYF. The CDR3 coding sequence is TGTGCCAGCAGCACCAGTGGGGACAAAAACATTCAGTACTTC.

This clonotype was found many times. The gene calls are TRBV24-1 and TRBJ1-6; D is possibly TRBD1 (5 bases). The CDR3 consists of 16 residues. V lost 6 bases to trimming and J lost 8 bases, with 19 bases between them. Germline CDR1 is KGHDR and CDR2 is SFDVKD. CDR3 residues: CATSRAANQGHSPLHF. DNA for the CDR3: TGTGCCACCAGTCGGGCGGCGAACCAGGGCCATTCACCCCTCCACTTT.

This clonotype has ten or more counts. The chain has TRBV28 and TRBJ2-1; D may be TRBD2 (5 bases). CDR1 MDHEN and CDR2 SYDVKM come from the germline V gene. The CDR3 extends over 12 amino acids. Trimming removed 7 bases from V and 4 bases from J, with 8 bases in between. The CDR3 loop reads CASKGLYNEQFF. Written as DNA, the CDR3 is TGTGCCAGCAAAGGACTGTACAATGAGCAGTTCTTC.

In this sample, this clonotype turned up many times. V gene TRBV4-2 combines with J gene TRBJ1-2; D is perhaps TRBD1 (5 bases). This CDR3 has 15 amino acids. Germline assignment: CDR1 LGHNA and CDR2 YNFKEQ. V was cut by 3 bases and J by 2 bases, with 13 bases left in between. The CDR3 sequence: CASSQPGTANYGYTF. CDR3 nucleotide sequence: TGTGCCAGCAGCCAGCCCGGGACGGCGAACTATGGCTACACCTTC.

The V gene is TRBV20-1, the J gene TRBJ1-5, with D possibly TRBD1 on 6 matching bases. The V and J ends lost 2 bases and 5 bases respectively, with 13 bases between them. The CDR3 spans 14 residues. In germline, CDR1 is DFQATT, CDR2 SNEGSKA (reference sequence). The CDR3 nucleotides are TGCAGTGCTAGACTCGGGGGCAGGGATCAGCCCCAGCATTTT. Its protein is CSARLGGRDQPQHF.

About this clonotype itself: A much larger clonotype is one base distant, so this may be a read error. The rearrangement joins TRBV5-1 to TRBJ2-4; 9 nucleotides line up with TRBD2. The CDR3 consists of 15 residues. J was trimmed by 8 bases and V by 7 bases; bases with no gene match: 13. In germline, CDR1 is SGHRS, CDR2 YFSETQ. CDR3 amino acids: CASGPRGLASDIQYF. The CDR3 nucleotides are TGCGCCAGCGGCCCCCGGGGACTAGCTTCTGACATTCAGTACTTC.

Here the CDR3 reads CSARDPGTGVGNEQFF. DNA for the CDR3: TGCAGTGCTAGAGATCCCGGGACAGGGGTGGGCAATGAGCAGTTCTTC. The rearrangement joins TRBV20-1 to TRBJ2-1; 10 bases are shared with TRBD1. After removal of 0 bases from V and 6 bases from J, the junction contained 8 bases not matched to a gene. Germline V lookup: CDR1 DFQATT, CDR2 SNEGSKA (reference sequence). The CDR3 runs to 16 residues.

This clonotype has more than one count but fewer than ten. The chain carries TRBV2 and TRBJ2-7, with TRBD2 identical over 8 bases. The germline CDR1 and CDR2 sequences are SNHLY and FYNNEI. Trimming cost V 0 bases and J 3 bases; bases outside gene matches: 4. The CDR3 sequence is 15 residues long. CDR3 region: CASSEAGLAGYEQYF. CDR3 sequence (DNA): TGTGCCAGCAGTGAAGCAGGGCTAGCGGGCTACGAGCAGTACTTC.

The chain uses TRBV20-1 and TRBJ2-3; 8 bases line up with TRBD2. The germline V gene encodes CDR1 DFQATT and CDR2 SNEGSKA (reference sequence). The junction had 10 bases not matched to a gene; V was cut back by 4 bases and J by 4 bases. This CDR3 is 15 amino acids long. The CDR3 sequence: CSATRTGRGSDTQYF. CDR3 sequence (DNA): TGCAGTGCTACCCGGACCGGGAGGGGGTCAGATACGCAGTATTTT.